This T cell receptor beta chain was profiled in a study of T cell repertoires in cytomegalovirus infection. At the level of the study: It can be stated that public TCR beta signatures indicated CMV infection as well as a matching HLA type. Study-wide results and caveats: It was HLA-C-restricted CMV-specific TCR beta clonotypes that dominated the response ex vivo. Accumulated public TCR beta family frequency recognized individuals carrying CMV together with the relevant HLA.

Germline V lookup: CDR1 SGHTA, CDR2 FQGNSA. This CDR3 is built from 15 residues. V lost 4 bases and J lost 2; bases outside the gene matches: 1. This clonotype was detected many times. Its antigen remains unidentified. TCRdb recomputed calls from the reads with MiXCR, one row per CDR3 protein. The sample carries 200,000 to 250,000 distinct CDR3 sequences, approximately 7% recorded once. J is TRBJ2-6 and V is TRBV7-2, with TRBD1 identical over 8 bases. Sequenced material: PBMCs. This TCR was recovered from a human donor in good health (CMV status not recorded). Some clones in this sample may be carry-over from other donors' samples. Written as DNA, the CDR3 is TGTGCCAGCAGCTCACAGGGGGCTGGGGCCAACGTCCTGACTTTC. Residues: CASSSQGAGANVLTF.